These 8 T cell receptor beta chains were all obtained from the same sample, sequenced in a study of shared clonotypes between healthy human individuals. Measured with immunoSEQ multiplex PCR; TCRdb has only the in-frame clones, and not every one. The data contain a few million clones, approximately 95% of them singletons. The sample was naive CD4+ T cells from PBMCs. Subset here: CD45RA+ positively selected. The receptors come from a man younger than 30 in good health. Some clones in this sample may be carry-over from other donors' samples.

A note on this clone: Other DNA sequences in this specimen translate into the identical CDR3. V usage is TRBV2 and J usage is TRBJ2-5; weak D call: TRBD1 (6 bases). The J call may not be correct, given that the DNA end is closer to TRBJ2-7. CDR1 and CDR2 from the germline V gene are SNHLY and FYNNEI. This CDR3 comprises 14 residues. The CDR3 loop is CASSVGQGLDEQYF. CDR3 nucleotide sequence: TGTGCCAGCAGTGTTGGGCAGGGGCTGGACGAGCAGTACTTC.

This sequence joins TRBV7-8 and TRBJ2-5; no definite D call. The V end lost 5 bases, the J end lost 3 bases, and 19 bases lay between the germline ends. Germline-derived CDR1 and CDR2 are SGHVS and FQNEAQ. The CDR3 runs to 16 residues. The DNA of the CDR3 is TGTGCCAGCAGCCCTTTTTTTGAACAGTACGAAGAGACCCAGTACTTC. Translated, it gives CASSPFFEQYEETQYF.

The gene calls are TRBV6-5 and TRBJ2-7, with TRBD1 as a possible D gene (6 bases). The germline gives CDR1 MNHEY, CDR2 SVGAGI. CDR3 length: 13 amino acids. The germline V and J ends were trimmed by 4 bases and 4 bases, with 11 bases remaining between them. Written as DNA, the CDR3 is TGTGCCAGCAGTTCTCCTGACAGGTACGAGCAGTACTTC. Encoded protein: CASSSPDRYEQYF.

The V call is TRBV9, the J call TRBJ2-5; TRBD1 matches 7 bases. Germline-derived CDR1 and CDR2 are SGDLS and YYNGEE. V trimming: 4 bases; J trimming: 3 bases; junction bases outside the gene matches: 3. CDR3 length: 13 amino acids. CDR3 coding DNA: TGTGCCAGCAGCCTACAGGGGAAAGAGACCCAGTACTTC. Translated: CASSLQGKETQYF.

This chain connects TRBV30 to TRBJ1-5; no firm D call. The CDR3 covers 14 residues. Germline CDR1 is GTSNPN and CDR2 is SVGIG (reference sequence). V lost 0 bases to trimming and J lost 0 bases, with 6 bases between them. The CDR3 nucleotides are TGTGCCTGGAGTGTGACACATAGCAATCAGCCCCAGCATTTT. Its translation: CAWSVTHSNQPQHF.

V usage is TRBV28 and J usage is TRBJ2-3; D is undetermined. Germline V gene lookup returns CDR1 MDHEN and CDR2 SYDVKM. The length of the CDR3 is 15 residues. V gave up 5 bases and J gave up 6 bases, with 18 bases separating them. CDR3 region: CASSGAEKSRDTQYF. For the CDR3, the DNA is TGTGCCAGCAGTGGCGCCGAAAAATCCCGGGATACGCAGTATTTT.

For the CDR3, the DNA is TGTGCCAGCGGCCTGTCACACCTCTACGAGCAGTACTTC. This encodes CASGLSHLYEQYF. This chain joins TRBV27 and TRBJ2-7; no firm D call. The length of the CDR3 is 13 residues. CDR1 and CDR2 (germline): MNHEY, SMNVEV (reference sequence). V was pared by 8 bases and J by 3 bases, with 14 bases between.

This chain uses TRBV7-2 with TRBJ2-2; D call uncertain. The CDR3 consists of 14 residues. V lost 0 bases to trimming and J lost 1 base, with 3 bases between them. Germline V gene data show CDR1 as SGHTA and CDR2 as FQGNSA. The CDR3 DNA reads TGTGCCAGCAGCTTAGCGGAGAACACCGGGGAGCTGTTTTTT. This sequence encodes CASSLAENTGELFF.